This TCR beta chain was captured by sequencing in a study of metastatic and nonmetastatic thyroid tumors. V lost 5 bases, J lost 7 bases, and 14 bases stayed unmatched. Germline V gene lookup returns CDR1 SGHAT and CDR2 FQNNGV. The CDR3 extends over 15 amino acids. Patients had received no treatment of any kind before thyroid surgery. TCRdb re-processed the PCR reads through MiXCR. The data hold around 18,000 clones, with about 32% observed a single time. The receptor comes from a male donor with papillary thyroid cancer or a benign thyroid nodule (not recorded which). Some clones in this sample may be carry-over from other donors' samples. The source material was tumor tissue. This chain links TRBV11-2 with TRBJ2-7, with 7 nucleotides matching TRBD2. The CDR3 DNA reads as TGTGCCAGCAGCCCCGCCGGGACTACCCGAGGTGAGCAGTACTTC. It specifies CASSPAGTTRGEQYF.